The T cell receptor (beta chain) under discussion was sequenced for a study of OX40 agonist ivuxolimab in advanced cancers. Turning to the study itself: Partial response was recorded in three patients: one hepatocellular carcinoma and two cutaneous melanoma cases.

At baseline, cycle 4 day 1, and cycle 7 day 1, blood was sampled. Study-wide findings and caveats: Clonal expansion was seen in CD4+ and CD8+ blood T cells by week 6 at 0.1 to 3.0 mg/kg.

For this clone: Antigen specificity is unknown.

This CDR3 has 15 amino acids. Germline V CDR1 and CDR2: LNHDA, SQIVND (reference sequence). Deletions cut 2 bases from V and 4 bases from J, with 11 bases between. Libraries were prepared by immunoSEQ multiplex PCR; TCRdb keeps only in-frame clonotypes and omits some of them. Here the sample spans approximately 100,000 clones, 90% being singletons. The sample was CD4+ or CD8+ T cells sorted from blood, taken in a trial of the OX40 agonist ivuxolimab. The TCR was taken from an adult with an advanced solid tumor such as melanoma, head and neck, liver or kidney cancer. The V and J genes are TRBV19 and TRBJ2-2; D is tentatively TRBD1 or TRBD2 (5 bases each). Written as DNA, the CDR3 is TGTGCCAGTAGTATATATTCGGGACCCACCGGGGAGCTGTTTTTT. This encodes CASSIYSGPTGELFF.